What follows are 22 T cell receptor beta chains derived from one specimen sequenced in a study of T cell responses to AZD1222 COVID-19 vaccine. TCRdb's table, derived via immunoSEQ multiplex PCR, lists solely in-frame clones and lacks some. This table holds about 90,000 clones, about 90% found once. The sequencing used peripheral blood, collected on day 0 of MenACWY control vaccination. Receptor source: an adult in good health.

The V and J genes are TRBV13 and TRBJ1-6, with 7 bases identical to TRBD1. There are 15 residues in the CDR3. The V segment lost 0 bases and the J segment 8 bases; nucleotides outside the gene matches: 4. The germline V gene has CDR1 PRHDT and CDR2 FYEKMQ (reference sequence). The CDR3 reads CASSLGGGPYSPLHF. DNA of the CDR3: TGTGCCAGCAGCTTAGGAGGGGGCCCTTATTCACCCCTCCACTTT.

V and J are TRBV7-2 and TRBJ1-2, with D possibly being TRBD1 (5 bases). The CDR3 has 14 amino acids. CDR1 is SGHTA, CDR2 FQGNSA, per germline. The V gene lost 1 base and the J gene lost 4 bases, with 10 bases spanning the gap. CDR3 bases: TGTGCCAGCAGCTTAGTTGGGGACTCCTATGGCTACACCTTC. This translates into CASSLVGDSYGYTF.

The chain has TRBV28 and TRBJ2-1; 11 bases fit TRBD2. Germline V CDR1 and CDR2: MDHEN, SYDVKM. CDR3 size: 14 residues. J gave up 8 bases and V 5 bases, and 5 bases lay outside the gene matches. CDR3 DNA: TGTGCCAGCAGTGTTAGCGGGGGGGCGGATGAGCAGTTCTTC. This translates into CASSVSGGADEQFF.

The rearrangement joins TRBV18 to TRBJ2-5; D tentatively fits TRBD1 or TRBD2 (7 bases each). Germline values: CDR1 KGHSH, CDR2 LQKENI. V was trimmed by 2 bases and J by 2 bases, leaving 15 bases between them. The CDR3 consists of 16 residues. The CDR3 DNA reads TGTGCCAGCTCACCAACCCAGGGGGGGACACAAGAGACCCAGTACTTC. This sequence encodes CASSPTQGGTQETQYF.

The rearrangement joins TRBV5-1 to TRBJ1-2, with D maybe TRBD1 (5 bases). Trimming removed 4 bases at V and 6 bases at J, with 16 bases between. This CDR3 has 14 amino acids. The germline CDR1 and CDR2 sequences are SGHRS and YFSETQ. The CDR3: CASSPPAGVDGYTF. Written as DNA, the CDR3 is TGCGCCAGCAGCCCCCCCGCGGGGGTAGATGGCTACACCTTC.

Note on this clone: This same CDR3 is encoded by further DNA sequences in the sample. The chain joins TRBV10-3 to TRBJ1-1, with a tentative D call TRBD1 (5 bases). The germline gives CDR1 ENHRY, CDR2 SYGVKD. Trimming removed 2 bases at V and 5 bases at J, with 9 bases between. The CDR3 is made up of 13 amino acids. As DNA, the CDR3 is TGTGCCATCAGTGAGAGGGGATCGACTGAAGCTTTCTTT. Translating gives CAISERGSTEAFF.

This clone has just a few counts. This chain connects TRBV11-1 to TRBJ2-7; D unresolved. Trimming stripped 2 bases from V and 0 bases from J, with 8 bases between. This CDR3 region has 14 residues. Germline V lookup: CDR1 SGHAT, CDR2 FQDESV (reference sequence). The CDR3 DNA is TGTGCCAGCAGCTTATTACCAGTCTCCTACGAGCAGTACTTC. Amino acid sequence: CASSLLPVSYEQYF. The full variable domain, completed using reference TRBV11-1 and TRBJ2-7, is EAEVAQSPRYKITEKSQAVAFWCDPISGHATLYWYRQILGQGPELLVQFQDESVVDDSQLPKDRFSAERLKGVDSTLKIQPAELGDSAMYLCASSLLPVSYEQYFGPGTRLTVT.

The V gene is TRBV28, the J gene TRBJ1-1; D gene unclear. The ends were cut back, 4 bases at V and 0 bases at J, with 6 bases in the middle. Per germline, CDR1 MDHEN and CDR2 SYDVKM. The CDR3 is made up of 13 amino acids. CDR3 amino acids: CASSWKVNTEAFF. The CDR3 DNA follows: TGTGCCAGCAGTTGGAAAGTGAACACTGAAGCTTTCTTT.

The DNA of the CDR3 is TGTGCCAGCAGACTCCGCCCGATCTATGGCTACACCTTC. Amino acids: CASRLRPIYGYTF. The gene calls are TRBV28 and TRBJ1-2; no definite D call. This CDR3 has 13 amino acids. Trimming removed 6 bases from V and 4 bases from J, with 12 bases in between. CDR1 is MDHEN and CDR2 is SYDVKM in the germline V gene.

This clone was picked up one time. The genes are TRBV7-2 and TRBJ2-2; D possibly corresponds to TRBD1 (5 bases). The CDR3 extends over 16 amino acids. The germline gives CDR1 SGHTA, CDR2 FQGNSA. V was cut by 2 bases and J by 2 bases, with 12 bases left in between. CDR3 sequence: CASSLWAGSNTGELFF. The CDR3 DNA follows: TGTGCCAGCAGCTTATGGGCAGGGTCCAACACCGGGGAGCTGTTTTTT.

V usage is TRBV2 and J usage is TRBJ2-5; TRBD2 matches 12 bases. Germline CDR1 is SNHLY and CDR2 is FYNNEI. V gave up 6 bases and J gave up 7 bases; unmatched junction bases: 12. The CDR3 covers 16 residues. CDR3 coding DNA: TGTGCCAGCAGGGACTTGACTAGCGGGGGTTCCCGGACCCAGTACTTC. Residues: CASRDLTSGGSRTQYF.

V is TRBV6-2 or TRBV6-3 and J is TRBJ2-1, with 9 bases lining up with TRBD1. Germline trimming cut 6 bases from V and 7 bases from J; bases unmatched to any gene: 10. Germline loops: CDR1 MNHEY, CDR2 SVGEGT. This CDR3 spans 15 amino acids. The CDR3 coding sequence is TGTGCCAGCAGCCCAACAGGGGGCGTTGGGAATGAGCAGTTCTTC. It translates to CASSPTGGVGNEQFF.

V and J are TRBV12-5 and TRBJ2-1; TRBD1 matches 7 bases. The CDR3 sequence is 12 residues long. Germline lookup yields CDR1 LGHNT and CDR2 FRNRAP. Trimming cost V 6 bases and J 10 bases; bases outside gene matches: 6. The CDR3 DNA sequence: TGTGCTAGTGGGAAGGACAGGACCGAGCAGTTCTTC. Encoded protein: CASGKDRTEQFF.

This chain uses TRBV9 with TRBJ1-6, with D possibly being TRBD1 (6 bases). The germline V and J ends were trimmed by 4 bases and 7 bases, with 18 bases remaining between them. In germline, CDR1 is SGDLS, CDR2 YYNGEE. The CDR3 is 16 residues long. CDR3 sequence (DNA): TGTGCCAGCAGCCTGAACCCGACAGGTGGGAATTCACCCCTCCACTTT. It specifies CASSLNPTGGNSPLHF.

The rearrangement uses TRBV6-5 and TRBJ2-7; 7 positions agree with TRBD1. The CDR3 length is 14 residues. CDR1 is MNHEY, CDR2 SVGAGI, per germline. The ends lost 6 bases at V and 3 bases at J; junction bases unmatched: 8. CDR3 in DNA: TGTGCCAGCAGATTGGGACAGAGATACTACGAGCAGTACTTC. As protein: CASRLGQRYYEQYF.

The chain employs TRBV5-3 and TRBJ1-1; D is undetermined. TRBV5-3 is an ORF, and what it does is uncertain. CDR3 size: 13 residues. Trimming cost V 4 bases and J 7 bases, with 14 bases left between them. CDR3 residues: CARSVESRNEAFF. CDR3 DNA sequence: TGTGCCAGAAGCGTAGAGTCCCGTAATGAAGCTTTCTTT.

This clone has only one observation. The chain joins TRBV6-5 to TRBJ1-2; TRBD1 matches 8 bases. Per the germline V gene, CDR1 is MNHEY and CDR2 is SVGAGI. CDR3 length: 16 residues. V lost 3 bases and J lost 6; bases outside the gene matches: 12. The CDR3 reads CASSYNPDRALDGYTF. As DNA, the CDR3 is TGTGCCAGCAGTTATAACCCGGACAGGGCATTGGATGGCTACACCTTC.

The chain recombines TRBV15 with TRBJ1-2; 7 bases align to TRBD1. The CDR3 covers 15 residues. V shed 0 bases, J shed 4 bases, and the junction held 5 bases outside the gene matches. Germline V gene sequence: CDR1 LNHNV, CDR2 YYDKDF (reference sequence). DNA of the CDR3: TGTGCCACCAGCAGAGATGGGGGACAGCCCTATGGCTACACCTTC. This codes for CATSRDGGQPYGYTF.

This sequence joins TRBV5-5 and TRBJ2-3, with 7 bases lining up with TRBD2. V was clipped by 4 bases and J by 1 base; unmatched bases: 18. The CDR3 sequence is 19 residues long. Germline loops: CDR1 SGHKS, CDR2 YYEKEE (reference sequence). CDR3 protein: CASSVNKVPGGRGTDTQYF. The CDR3 DNA follows: TGTGCCAGCAGCGTTAATAAGGTTCCGGGGGGAAGGGGCACAGATACGCAGTATTTT.

The gene calls are TRBV18 and TRBJ1-5; D is unresolved. This CDR3 is 14 amino acids long. V was cut by 2 bases and J by 7 bases, with 12 bases left in between. Germline CDR1 is KGHSH and CDR2 is LQKENI. This CDR3 is CASSPSGAGQPQHF. In DNA form, the CDR3 reads TGTGCCAGCTCACCATCGGGCGCAGGACAGCCCCAGCATTTT.

CDR3 amino acids: CASSERRNTEAFF. In nucleotides, the CDR3 is TGTGCCAGCAGTGAGCGTCGGAACACTGAAGCTTTCTTT. V and J are TRBV2 and TRBJ1-1; D is uncertain. This CDR3 is built from 13 residues. Germline V CDR1 and CDR2: SNHLY, FYNNEI. V was shortened by 3 bases and J by 1 base, with 6 bases between the two germline ends.

The gene calls are TRBV7-2 and TRBJ2-7; 8 bases align to TRBD2. V lost 1 base and J lost 11; bases outside the gene matches: 7. The CDR3 spans 13 residues. Germline values: CDR1 SGHTA, CDR2 FQGNSA. CDR3 coding DNA: TGTGCCAGCAGCTTAGGGGGGACGCGGGAGGAGTACTTC. Its protein product is CASSLGGTREEYF.